Below, one T cell receptor beta chain is given with its context. These data belong to a study of blood T cell repertoires in COVID-19. How the authors handled the data: Reference gene primer amplification in the assay estimated nucleated cell counts. Here immunoSEQ multiplex PCR was the method, and the copy in TCRdb shows in-frame clones only, minus some. Clonal size and the V and J genes are those of that table, whereas D and trimming came from the DNA. This table has 90,000 or so clones, 86% appearing once. Per the germline V gene, CDR1 is SEHNR and CDR2 is FQNEAQ (reference sequence). The CDR3 totals 15 residues. V dropped 5 bases and J dropped 0 bases, with 13 bases sitting between them.

The sequence derives from a man in his forties or fifties with active COVID-19. Material: peripheral blood. The rearrangement joins TRBV7-9 to TRBJ1-2; no firm D call. DNA for the CDR3: TGTGCCAGCAGCGGCTACGGGGAACCTAACTATGGCTACACCTTC. Its protein is CASSGYGEPNYGYTF.